This T cell receptor beta chain was recorded in a study of OX40 agonist ivuxolimab in advanced cancers. Study-wide results and caveats: On average, CD8+ T cells had more expanded clones than CD4+.

On this clone itself: Its antigen is currently unknown.

There are 14 residues in the CDR3. Germline loops: CDR1 MNHEY, CDR2 SMNVEV (reference sequence). Sequencing used immunoSEQ multiplex PCR; TCRdb keeps in-frame clones, though not all of them. Here the sample spans approximately 72,000 clones, over 80% being singletons. The receptor was derived from an adult with an advanced solid tumor such as melanoma, head and neck, liver or kidney cancer. Specimen: CD4+ or CD8+ T cells sorted from blood, collected in a trial of the OX40 agonist ivuxolimab. This chain links TRBV27 with TRBJ2-5; D gene ambiguous. The DNA end lines up better with TRBJ2-7; the J call may be wrong. CDR3 amino acids: CASSPHSHSYEQYF. The CDR3 bases are TGTGCCAGCAGTCCACACTCCCACTCCTACGAGCAGTACTTC.